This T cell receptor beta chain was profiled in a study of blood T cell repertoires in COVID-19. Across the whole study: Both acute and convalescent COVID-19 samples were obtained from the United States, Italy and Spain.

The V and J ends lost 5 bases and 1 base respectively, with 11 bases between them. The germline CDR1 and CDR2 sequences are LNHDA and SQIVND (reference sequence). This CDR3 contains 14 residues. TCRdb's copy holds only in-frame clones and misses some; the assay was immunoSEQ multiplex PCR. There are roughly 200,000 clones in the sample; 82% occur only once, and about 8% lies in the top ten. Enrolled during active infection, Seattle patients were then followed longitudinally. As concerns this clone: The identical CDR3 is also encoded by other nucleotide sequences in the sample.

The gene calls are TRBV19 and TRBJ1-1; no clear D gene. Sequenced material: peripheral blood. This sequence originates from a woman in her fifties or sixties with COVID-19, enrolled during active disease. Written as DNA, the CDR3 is TGTGCCAGTAGTCCTCGAGGCAGGAACACTGAAGCTTTCTTT. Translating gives CASSPRGRNTEAFF.